This TCR beta chain derives from a study of cytomegalovirus exposure and HLA in healthy donors. Study background: A prior analysis found more than 90 million unique TCR beta sequences from some 200 million T cells. Study-wide results and caveats: For TCR beta chains, V- and J-gene trimming was later linked to a missense DCLRE1C variant.

With 60 Vbeta and 13 Jbeta primers, the PCR was carried out. Some clones are missing from TCRdb's copy, which holds only in-frame ones; the method was immunoSEQ multiplex PCR. Of around 120,000 clones listed, 84% are singletons. About this clone itself: Its antigen is as yet unknown.

CDR1 and CDR2 (germline): LGHNA, YNFKEQ. Trimming took 0 bases from V and 5 from J, leaving 7 bases between them. The CDR3 totals 13 residues. The origin of this receptor is a man aged 45-60 years in good health and CMV-seronegative. The sample comprised PBMCs. The rearrangement links TRBV4-2 to TRBJ2-5; D is undetermined. CDR3: CASSQDFGETQYF. The DNA of the CDR3 is TGTGCCAGCAGCCAAGATTTCGGGGAGACCCAGTACTTC.